This T cell receptor (beta chain) is drawn from a study of shared clonotypes between healthy human individuals. Concerning this clone itself: No antigen is known for it.

Clones were read by immunoSEQ multiplex PCR, and TCRdb kept only the in-frame ones, dropping some. The sample has about 2.3 million clones, just under 95% seen once. Germline V lookup: CDR1 ENHRY, CDR2 SYGVKD. V was trimmed by 3 bases and J by 11 bases, leaving 10 bases between them. CDR3 length: 11 amino acids. Findings of the study overall: Across a handful of donors, naive CD4 shared approximately 4.5%, naive CD8 about 3.2%, memory CD4 over 2%, memory CD8 around 0.36%. When compared with the clonotypes that were shared by all four sorted-subset donors, the non-shared clonotypes turned out to have lower generation probabilities.

The V and J genes are TRBV10-3 and TRBJ1-1, with D perhaps TRBD1 (6 bases). The clonotype comes from a man aged 18 to 35 in good health. Some clones in this sample may be carry-over from other donors' samples. Sequences were obtained from naive CD4+ T cells from PBMCs. Subset in this sample: CD45RA+ positively selected. The CDR3 DNA reads as TGTGCCATCAGTGAAGGGGGGGATGCTTTCTTT. This sequence encodes CAISEGGDAFF.